This T cell receptor beta chain comes out of a study of CXCR3-negative and CXCR3-positive naive CD8 T cells. UMI-tagged TRB cDNA libraries were built via 5' RACE. TCRdb re-called the 5' RACE reads and shows each CDR3 protein once, DNA omitted. The sample has thousands of distinct CDR3 sequences, and its top ten clones hold 2%. Looked up from germline, CDR1 is DFQATT and CDR2 is SNEGSKA (reference sequence). This CDR3 contains 13 residues. The sequence derives from a human donor in good health. Some clones in this sample may be carry-over from other donors' samples. What was sequenced was naive CXCR3- CD8+ T cells from blood. Subset given: CD45RO-CCR7+CD27+CD95- naive CD8+ T cells lacking CXCR3 (TNR3-). The chain carries TRBV20-1 and TRBJ2-7; TCRdb lists TRBD2, though no DNA is available to test this call. CDR3 protein: CSASPTGVWEQYF.